This TCR beta chain originates from a study of T cell responses to AZD1222 COVID-19 vaccine. Findings of the study overall: Clonal diversity may have been underestimated in mostly white British donors.

Looked up from germline, CDR1 is LGHDT and CDR2 is YNNKEL (reference sequence). V lost 4 bases to trimming and J lost 7 bases; unmatched junction nucleotides: 13. The CDR3 consists of 15 residues. On this clone itself: Its antigen is unidentified.

Measured with immunoSEQ multiplex PCR; TCRdb has only the in-frame clones, and not every one. Here the sample spans more than 150,000 clones, 90% being singletons. This specimen was peripheral blood, taken 28 days after the second AZD1222 dose. The source of this sequence is an adult who received the AZD1222 COVID-19 vaccine. The V call is TRBV3-1 (or the pseudogene TRBV3-2), the J call TRBJ2-7; 7 bases fit TRBD1. The CDR3 coding sequence is TGTGCCAGCAGCCCTAGGACAGGTTCGGTACTAGAGCAGTACTTC. It yields the protein CASSPRTGSVLEQYF.